These 10 T cell receptor beta chains were sequenced from one sample in a study of cytomegalovirus exposure and HLA in healthy donors. The PCR had 60 Vbeta and 13 Jbeta primers. The assay was immunoSEQ multiplex PCR, and TCRdb's table has in-frame clones only and misses some. The repertoire holds around 130,000 clones, with approximately 69% as singletons. Sequencing was done on a sample of PBMCs. The receptors were gathered from a man aged 35 to 55 in good health and CMV-seropositive.

V and J are TRBV7-8 and TRBJ2-7; 7 nucleotides align to TRBD1. Germline V gene data show CDR1 as SGHVS and CDR2 as FQNEAQ. V shed 5 bases, J shed 5 bases, and the junction held 24 bases outside the gene matches. CDR3 length: 19 residues. CDR3 sequence (DNA): TGTGCCAGCAGCGAGCGACGGTGGGGACACTTAACAGGGGCCGACGAGCAGTACTTC. Translating gives CASSERRWGHLTGADEQYF.

The chain combines TRBV5-6 with TRBJ2-7, with unresolved D. In germline, CDR1 is SGHDT, CDR2 YYEEEE. The V gene lost 2 bases and the J gene lost 4 bases, with 10 bases spanning the gap. The CDR3 runs to 13 residues. The CDR3 DNA sequence: TGTGCCAGCAGCTTCGGTGCCGGTTACGAGCAGTACTTC. It codes for CASSFGAGYEQYF.

The chain links TRBV6-5 to TRBJ1-1; D ambiguous. The CDR3 is 14 residues long. V shed 6 bases and J shed 3 bases, with 14 bases lying between them. Germline V gene sequence: CDR1 MNHEY, CDR2 SVGAGI. CDR3 loop: CASRFRGRDTEAFF. In DNA form, the CDR3 reads TGTGCCAGCAGATTTCGAGGGAGAGACACTGAAGCTTTCTTT.

The rearrangement links TRBV5-1 to TRBJ1-2; D gene unclear. CDR1 SGHRS and CDR2 YFSETQ come from the germline V gene. The V end was cut by 7 bases, the J end by 3 bases, with 10 bases between. This CDR3 is built from 12 residues. The CDR3 loop reads CASGYGDYGYTF. For the CDR3, the DNA is TGCGCCAGCGGGTACGGGGACTATGGCTACACCTTC.

The CDR3 here is CASSFGQDELPYEQYF. The CDR3 DNA is TGTGCCAGCAGTTTTGGACAGGACGAACTTCCCTACGAGCAGTACTTC. The chain has TRBV6-5 and TRBJ2-7, with 7 bases that match TRBD1. V shed 4 bases, J shed 2 bases, and the junction held 11 bases outside the gene matches. The CDR3 extends over 16 amino acids. In germline, CDR1 is MNHEY, CDR2 SVGAGI.

This chain uses TRBV14 with TRBJ2-6; 11 bases are shared with TRBD1. Germline CDR1 SGHDN, CDR2 FVKESK. V lost 4 bases, J lost 1 base, and 9 bases stayed unmatched. This CDR3 comprises 19 residues. Here the CDR3 reads CASSPPGQGGLSGANVLTF. CDR3 in DNA: TGTGCCAGCAGCCCACCGGGACAGGGGGGCTTGTCTGGGGCCAACGTCCTGACTTTC. The full variable domain, in which reference TRBV14 and TRBJ2-6 provide the parts outside the CDR3, is EAGVTQFPSHSVIEKGQTVTLRCDPISGHDNLYWYRRVMGKEIKFLLHFVKESKQDESGMPNNRFLAERTGGTYSTLKVQPAELEDSGVYFCASSPPGQGGLSGANVLTFGAGSRLTVL.

This rearrangement joins TRBV7-5 to TRBJ2-2; the D call of TRBD2 is as the table states it, not checked on the DNA. TRBV7-5 counts as a pseudogene. This CDR3 is built from 16 residues. The CDR3 region is CARSYSREGLTGELFF. CDR3 coding DNA: TGTGCCAGAAGCTACAGTAGGGAGGGGCTAACCGGGGAGCTGTTTTTT.

This chain links TRBV4-1 with TRBJ1-1; weak D call: TRBD1 (6 bases). CDR1 and CDR2 (germline): MGHRA, YSYEKL. V was pared by 2 bases and J by 6 bases, with 10 bases between. The CDR3 runs 13 residues. The DNA of the CDR3 is TGCGCCAGCAGCCAACTTGGGACACCTGAAGCTTTCTTT. Its protein product is CASSQLGTPEAFF.

This clone was detected a few times. The CDR3 bases are TGTGCCAGCAGTCGTTTTGGGGGACTCGCTAGCGGGAGGAACGACAATGAGCAGTTCTTC. The encoded protein is CASSRFGGLASGRNDNEQFF. This sequence joins TRBV27 and TRBJ2-1, with 11 bases that match TRBD2. Trimming took 5 bases from V and 5 from J; bases not matched to a gene: 20. The CDR3 has 20 amino acids. Germline-derived CDR1 and CDR2 are MNHEY and SMNVEV (reference sequence).

The sample holds a few counts of this clone. The V and J genes are TRBV2 and TRBJ2-6, with 7 bases that match TRBD1. From germline, CDR1 is SNHLY and CDR2 FYNNEI. Germline trimming cut 7 bases from V and 1 base from J; bases unmatched to any gene: 10. The CDR3 covers 17 residues. The CDR3 sequence is CASTRQGSSSGANVLTF. In nucleotides, the CDR3 is TGTGCCAGCACCAGACAGGGTTCCTCATCTGGGGCCAACGTCCTGACTTTC. Full variable domain (outside the CDR3, taken from reference TRBV2 and TRBJ2-6): EPEVTQTPSHQVTQMGQEVILRCVPISNHLYFYWYRQILGQKVEFLVSFYNNEISEKSEIFDDQFSVERPDGSNFTLKIRSTKLEDSAMYFCASTRQGSSSGANVLTFGAGSRLTVL.